This TCR beta chain was documented in a study of T-cell reconstitution after alpha-beta-depleted transplantation in children. The V end was cut by 6 bases, the J end by 4 bases, with 19 bases between. Per the germline V gene, CDR1 is MDHEN and CDR2 is SYDVKM. This CDR3 has 16 residues. This clonotype was found many times. Preparation of the TCRbeta library used unique molecular identifiers. TCRdb used MiXCR to reprocess the PCR reads, holding one entry per CDR3 protein. The sample includes around 71,000 distinct CDR3 sequences, about 7.3% of them seen just once. This specimen was PBMCs from the stem cell graft donor, taken from the stem cell graft. This TCR was recovered from a human donor who donated a stem cell graft to a child with acute lymphoblastic leukemia. V and J are TRBV28 and TRBJ1-3, with a possible D match to TRBD1 (6 bases). The CDR3 DNA is TGTGCCAGCAGGGGTAGGGGGGCGAACACGGGAAACACCATATATTTT. Translating it yields CASRGRGANTGNTIYF.